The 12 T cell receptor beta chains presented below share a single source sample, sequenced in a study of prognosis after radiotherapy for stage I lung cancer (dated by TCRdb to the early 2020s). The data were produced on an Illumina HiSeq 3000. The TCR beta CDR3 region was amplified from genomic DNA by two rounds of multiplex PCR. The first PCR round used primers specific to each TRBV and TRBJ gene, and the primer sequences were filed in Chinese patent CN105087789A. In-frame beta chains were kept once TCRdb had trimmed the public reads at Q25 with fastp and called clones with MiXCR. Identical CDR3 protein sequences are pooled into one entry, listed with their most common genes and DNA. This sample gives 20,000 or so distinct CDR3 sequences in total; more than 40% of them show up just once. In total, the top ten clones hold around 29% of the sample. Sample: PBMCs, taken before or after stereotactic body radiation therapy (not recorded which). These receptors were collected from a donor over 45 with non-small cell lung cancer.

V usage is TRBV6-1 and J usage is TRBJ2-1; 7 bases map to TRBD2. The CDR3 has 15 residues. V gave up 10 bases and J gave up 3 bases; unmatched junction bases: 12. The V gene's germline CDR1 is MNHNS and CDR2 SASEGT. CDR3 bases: TGTGCCATCATAGCTAGCGGTAGTTACTACAATGAGCAGTTCTTC. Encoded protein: CAIIASGSYYNEQFF.

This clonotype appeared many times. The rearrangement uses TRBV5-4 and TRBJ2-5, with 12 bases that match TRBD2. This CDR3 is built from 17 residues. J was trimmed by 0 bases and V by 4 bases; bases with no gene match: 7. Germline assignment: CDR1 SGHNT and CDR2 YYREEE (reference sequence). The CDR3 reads CASSILAGGLNQETQYF. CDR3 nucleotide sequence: TGTGCCAGCAGCATACTAGCGGGAGGCCTAAACCAAGAGACCCAGTACTTC. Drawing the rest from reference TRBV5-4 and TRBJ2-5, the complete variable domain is ETGVTQSPTHLIKTRGQQVTLRCSSQSGHNTVSWYQQALGQGPQFIFQYYREEENGRGNFPPRFSGLQFPNYSSELNVNALELDDSALYLCASSILAGGLNQETQYFGPGTRLLVL.

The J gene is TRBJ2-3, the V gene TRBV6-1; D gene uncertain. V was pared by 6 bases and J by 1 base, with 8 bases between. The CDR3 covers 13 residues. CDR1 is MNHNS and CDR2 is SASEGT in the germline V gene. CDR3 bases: TGTGCCAGCAGCCTGGAACGCACAGATACGCAGTATTTT. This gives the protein CASSLERTDTQYF.

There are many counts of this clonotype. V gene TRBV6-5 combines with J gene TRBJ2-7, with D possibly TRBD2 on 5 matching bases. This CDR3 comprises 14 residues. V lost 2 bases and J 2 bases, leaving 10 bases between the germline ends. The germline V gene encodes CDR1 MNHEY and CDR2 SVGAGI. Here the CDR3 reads CASSYQRLAYEQYF. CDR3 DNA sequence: TGTGCCAGCAGTTACCAGCGGCTCGCCTACGAGCAGTACTTC.

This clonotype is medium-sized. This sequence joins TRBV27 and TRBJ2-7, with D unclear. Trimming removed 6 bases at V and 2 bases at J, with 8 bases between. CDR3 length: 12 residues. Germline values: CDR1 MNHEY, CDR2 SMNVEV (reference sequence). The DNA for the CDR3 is TGTGCCAGCAGAGCGACCCCCTACGAGCAGTACTTC. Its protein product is CASRATPYEQYF.

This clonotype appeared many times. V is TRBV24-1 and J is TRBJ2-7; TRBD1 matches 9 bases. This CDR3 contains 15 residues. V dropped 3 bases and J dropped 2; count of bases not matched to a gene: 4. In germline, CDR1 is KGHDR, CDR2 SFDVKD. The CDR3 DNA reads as TGTGCCACCAGTGATCCCGGACAGGGGACCTACGAGCAGTACTTC. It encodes CATSDPGQGTYEQYF.

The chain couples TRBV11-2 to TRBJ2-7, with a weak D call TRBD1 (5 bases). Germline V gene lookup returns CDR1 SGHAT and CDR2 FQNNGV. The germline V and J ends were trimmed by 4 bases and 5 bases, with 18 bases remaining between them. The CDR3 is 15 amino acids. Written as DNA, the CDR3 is TGTGCCAGCAGCTCTTACCAGGGAATTGCGGACGAGCAGTACTTC. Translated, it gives CASSSYQGIADEQYF.

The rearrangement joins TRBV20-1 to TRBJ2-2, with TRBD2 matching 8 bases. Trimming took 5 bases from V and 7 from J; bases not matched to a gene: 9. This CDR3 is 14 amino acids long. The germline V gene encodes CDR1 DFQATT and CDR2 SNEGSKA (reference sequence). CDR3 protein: CSAVDEREYGELFF. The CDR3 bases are TGCAGTGCTGTAGATGAGCGGGAGTACGGGGAGCTGTTTTTT.

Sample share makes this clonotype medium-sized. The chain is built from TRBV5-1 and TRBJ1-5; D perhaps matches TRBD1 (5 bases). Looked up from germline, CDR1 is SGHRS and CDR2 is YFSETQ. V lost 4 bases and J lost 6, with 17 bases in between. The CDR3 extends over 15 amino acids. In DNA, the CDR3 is TGCGCCAGCAGCCTGATTGGTGGGGACGGTCAGCCCCAGCATTTT. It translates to CASSLIGGDGQPQHF.

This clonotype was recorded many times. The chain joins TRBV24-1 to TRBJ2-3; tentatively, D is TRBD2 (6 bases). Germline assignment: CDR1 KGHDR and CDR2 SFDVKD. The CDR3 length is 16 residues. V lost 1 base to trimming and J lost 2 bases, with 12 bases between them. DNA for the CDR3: TGTGCCACCAGTGATTTTACGGGGGTAAACACAGATACGCAGTATTTT. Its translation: CATSDFTGVNTDTQYF.

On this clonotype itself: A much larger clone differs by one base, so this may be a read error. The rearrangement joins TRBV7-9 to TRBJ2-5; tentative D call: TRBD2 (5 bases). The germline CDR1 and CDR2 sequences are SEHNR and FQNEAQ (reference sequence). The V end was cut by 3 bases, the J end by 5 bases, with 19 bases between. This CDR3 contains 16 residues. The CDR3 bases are TGTGCCAGCAGCTTTCCTTGTACTAGATCGTCGGAGACCCAGTACTTC. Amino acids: CASSFPCTRSSETQYF.

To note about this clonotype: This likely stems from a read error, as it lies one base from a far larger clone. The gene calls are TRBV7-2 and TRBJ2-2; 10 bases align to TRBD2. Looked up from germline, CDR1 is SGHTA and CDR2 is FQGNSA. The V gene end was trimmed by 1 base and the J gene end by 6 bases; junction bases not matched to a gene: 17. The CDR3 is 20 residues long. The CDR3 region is CASSLEGVLAGAADPGELFF. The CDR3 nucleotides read TGTGCCAGCAGCTTAGAAGGAGTCCTAGCGGGAGCGGCGGATCCCGGGGAGCTGTTTTTT. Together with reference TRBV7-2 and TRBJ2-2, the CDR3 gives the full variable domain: GAGVSQSPSNKVTEKGKDVELRCDPISGHTALYWYRQSLGQGLEFLIYFQGNSAPDKSGLPSDRFSAERTGGSVSTLTIQRTQQEDSAVYLCASSLEGVLAGAADPGELFFGEGSRLTVL.